The 26 T cell receptor beta chains presented below share a single source sample, sequenced in a study of OX40 agonist ivuxolimab in advanced cancers. Assay used: immunoSEQ multiplex PCR; TCRdb lists only in-frame clones, some missing. The table has 30,000 to 45,000 clones, 65% to 85% seen once; the top ten hold 11%. The sequences come from CD4+ or CD8+ T cells sorted from blood, collected in a trial of the OX40 agonist ivuxolimab. All receptors derive from an adult with an advanced solid tumor such as melanoma, head and neck, liver or kidney cancer.

The rearrangement joins TRBV7-8 to TRBJ1-3, with D hard to call. V lost 5 bases and J lost 8, with 13 bases in between. The CDR3 is made up of 13 amino acids. Germline V gives CDR1 SGHVS, CDR2 FQNEAQ. CDR3 sequence (DNA): TGTGCCAGCAGCGCCGATCAGGAGGACACCATATATTTT. Translating gives CASSADQEDTIYF.

The V call is TRBV10-3, the J call TRBJ2-1, with D perhaps being TRBD1 or TRBD2 (5 bases each). CDR3 length equals 12 residues. V was pared by 11 bases and J by 8 bases, with 16 bases between. Germline assignment: CDR1 ENHRY and CDR2 SYGVKD. CDR3 nucleotides: TGTGCCGCTGGGGGTAGTGAGGATGAGCAGTTCTTC. This translates into CAAGGSEDEQFF.

With regard to this clone: The same CDR3 can be traced to other DNA sequences in this sample. The chain joins TRBV6-5 to TRBJ1-1; TRBD1 might be the D (5 bases). V was clipped by 6 bases and J by 0 bases, with 11 bases between them. The V gene's germline CDR1 is MNHEY and CDR2 SVGAGI. The CDR3 spans 14 residues. The CDR3 bases are TGTGCCAGCAGCCAAAGACAGTTGAACACTGAAGCTTTCTTT. As protein: CASSQRQLNTEAFF.

The chain uses TRBV15 and TRBJ1-6; TRBD1 matches 7 bases. CDR3 length: 18 residues. The V segment lost 0 bases and the J segment 0 bases; nucleotides outside the gene matches: 5. Germline CDR1 is LNHNV and CDR2 is YYDKDF (reference sequence). CDR3 sequence (DNA): TGTGCCACCAGCAGAGATTCAGGGGGTAGCTCCTATAATTCACCCCTCCACTTT. Translated: CATSRDSGGSSYNSPLHF.

This CDR3 reads CASSWGTEAFF. CDR3 DNA: TGCGCCAGCAGCTGGGGCACTGAAGCTTTCTTT. V gene TRBV5-1 combines with J gene TRBJ1-1, with unresolved D. The CDR3 sequence is 11 residues long. The V end was cut by 3 bases, the J end by 4 bases, with 4 bases between. Germline V gene data show CDR1 as SGHRS and CDR2 as YFSETQ.

This rearrangement joins TRBV7-8 to TRBJ1-1; no firm D call. The V end lost 5 bases, the J end lost 2 bases, and 9 bases lay between the germline ends. CDR3 length: 13 residues. Germline-derived CDR1 and CDR2 are SGHVS and FQNEAQ. The chain's CDR3 is CASSLEHNTEAFF. The CDR3 nucleotides are TGTGCCAGCAGCCTGGAACATAACACTGAAGCTTTCTTT.

The chain's CDR3 is CASSLVGSGSLYGYTF. The CDR3 region has the DNA TGTGCCAGCAGCTTAGTCGGGAGCGGGTCCCTCTATGGCTACACCTTC. This chain connects TRBV11-2 to TRBJ1-2, with D hard to call. Trimming took off 1 base at V and 4 bases at J, with 16 bases between the two ends. CDR3 length: 16 amino acids. Germline V lookup: CDR1 SGHAT, CDR2 FQNNGV. Combining the CDR3 with reference TRBV11-2 and TRBJ1-2 gives the whole variable domain EAGVAQSPRYKIIEKRQSVAFWCNPISGHATLYWYQQILGQGPKLLIQFQNNGVVDDSQLPKDRFSAERLKGVDSTLKIQPAKLEDSAVYLCASSLVGSGSLYGYTFGSGTRLTVV.

This chain links TRBV7-6 with TRBJ1-4; D gene ambiguous. Deletions cut 1 base from V and 5 bases from J, with 11 bases between. Germline V lookup: CDR1 SGHVS, CDR2 FNYEAQ. This CDR3 has 15 residues. The CDR3 reads CASSLGSPPNEKLFF. The CDR3 DNA reads TGTGCCAGCAGCTTAGGATCTCCTCCCAATGAAAAACTGTTTTTT.

The V and J genes are TRBV11-2 and TRBJ2-3, with D perhaps matching TRBD1 (6 bases). The CDR3 runs 12 residues. The germline V gene has CDR1 SGHAT and CDR2 FQNNGV. V lost 3 bases and J lost 8, with 9 bases in between. The CDR3 is CASSLGAGTQYF. As DNA, the CDR3 is TGTGCCAGCAGCTTGGGGGCAGGTACGCAGTATTTT.

This chain connects TRBV18 to TRBJ2-5; D remains ambiguous. Germline CDR1 reads KGHSH; CDR2 reads LQKENI. Trimming removed 0 bases at V and 2 bases at J, with 7 bases between. There are 14 residues in the CDR3. The CDR3 reads CASSPPTRQETQYF. In DNA, the CDR3 is TGTGCCAGCTCACCACCTACCAGACAAGAGACCCAGTACTTC.

This rearrangement joins TRBV19 to TRBJ1-5; tentatively, D is TRBD1 (6 bases). CDR1 is LNHDA, CDR2 SQIVND, per germline (reference sequence). V gave up 7 bases and J gave up 4 bases, with 20 bases separating them. There are 16 residues in the CDR3. The CDR3 DNA is TGTGCCAGTATCCCGGAATCGGGGGGCCTTAATCAGCCCCAGCATTTT. Translating it yields CASIPESGGLNQPQHF.

CDR3 in amino acids: CASSQVNEKLFF. CDR3 bases: TGTGCCAGCAGCCAAGTTAATGAAAAACTGTTTTTT. This sequence joins TRBV14 and TRBJ1-4; D is unclear. CDR3 length: 12 residues. Germline V gives CDR1 SGHDN, CDR2 FVKESK. The germline V and J ends were trimmed by 1 base and 4 bases, with 1 base remaining between them.

This chain connects TRBV5-1 to TRBJ2-3, with 12 bases aligning to TRBD2. V gave up 7 bases and J gave up 5 bases; unmatched junction bases: 17. Germline CDR1 SGHRS, CDR2 YFSETQ. This CDR3 has 18 residues. CDR3 sequence reads: CASYSGTSGSNRRDTQYF. The CDR3 nucleotides read TGCGCCAGCTACTCCGGGACTAGCGGGTCTAATCGAAGAGATACGCAGTATTTT.

The rearrangement uses TRBV11-3 and TRBJ2-7; 7 nucleotides match TRBD1. V was pared by 1 base and J by 7 bases, with 1 base of the junction left unmatched. The CDR3 has 12 residues. Germline-derived CDR1 and CDR2 are SGHNT and YENEEA. The DNA for the CDR3 is TGTGCCAGCAGCTTAGGGACAGGAGAGCAGTACTTC. This sequence encodes CASSLGTGEQYF.

The chain joins TRBV5-6 to TRBJ2-1; TRBD2 matches at 9 bases. The junction had 7 bases not matched to a gene; V was cut back by 0 bases and J by 9 bases. This CDR3 is built from 15 residues. From germline, CDR1 is SGHDT and CDR2 YYEEEE. Here the CDR3 reads CASSLVGAGGSEQFF. The CDR3 coding sequence is TGTGCCAGCAGCTTGGTTGGAGCGGGGGGCAGTGAGCAGTTCTTC.

The chain employs TRBV4-1 and TRBJ2-1; unclear D gene. Trimming removed 4 bases from V and 2 bases from J, with 18 bases in between. Germline V gene lookup returns CDR1 MGHRA and CDR2 YSYEKL. The CDR3 is made up of 17 amino acids. The CDR3 reads CASSPKPSQGTYNEQFF. The CDR3 region has the DNA TGCGCCAGCAGCCCAAAGCCCTCGCAAGGCACCTACAATGAGCAGTTCTTC.

The chain employs TRBV15 and TRBJ1-5; no clear D gene. CDR3 length: 15 residues. The germline V gene has CDR1 LNHNV and CDR2 YYDKDF (reference sequence). V gave up 2 bases and J gave up 1 base, with 9 bases separating them. DNA of the CDR3: TGTGCCACCAGCAGAACCGGACGGAGCAATCAGCCCCAGCATTTT. Translated: CATSRTGRSNQPQHF.

The chain couples TRBV6-6 to TRBJ1-5; D call uncertain. There are 13 residues in the CDR3. Germline lookup yields CDR1 MNHNY and CDR2 SVGAGI (reference sequence). V lost 2 bases to trimming and J lost 0 bases, with 2 bases between them. The CDR3 loop is CASSYGSNQPQHF. The CDR3 region has the DNA TGTGCCAGCAGTTACGGTAGCAATCAGCCCCAGCATTTT.

This rearrangement joins TRBV5-5 to TRBJ2-2; D remains ambiguous. CDR1 SGHKS and CDR2 YYEKEE come from the germline V gene (reference sequence). The CDR3 is 12 amino acids. V lost 4 bases and J lost 7, with 8 bases in between. The CDR3 is CASSQDLGELFF. CDR3 bases: TGTGCCAGCAGCCAAGACCTCGGGGAGCTGTTTTTT.

The genes are TRBV29-1 and TRBJ1-6; D gene ambiguous. V lost 4 bases and J 5 bases, leaving 9 bases between the germline ends. The CDR3 has 13 amino acids. Germline values: CDR1 SQVTM, CDR2 ANQGSEA. As DNA, the CDR3 is TGCAGCGTTGGGGTAACCGATAATTCACCCCTCCACTTT. This codes for CSVGVTDNSPLHF.

This chain links TRBV19 with TRBJ1-2, with 8 bases aligning to TRBD1. Germline loops: CDR1 LNHDA, CDR2 SQIVND (reference sequence). The CDR3 consists of 15 residues. V gave up 10 bases and J gave up 4 bases; unmatched junction bases: 14. CDR3 DNA sequence: TGTGCCACTACGCTCCAGGGGGCTAGCGGCTATGGCTACACCTTC. It specifies CATTLQGASGYGYTF.

The chain couples TRBV9 to TRBJ2-1; 7 nucleotides agree with TRBD1. The germline gives CDR1 SGDLS, CDR2 YYNGEE. There are 16 residues in the CDR3. V lost 0 bases to trimming and J lost 4 bases; unmatched junction nucleotides: 7. The CDR3 DNA follows: TGTGCCAGCAGCGTAGAAGGGGGCTCCCTTTACAATGAGCAGTTCTTC. Translation: CASSVEGGSLYNEQFF.

The rearrangement uses TRBV10-3 and TRBJ2-7; D gene ambiguous. CDR1 and CDR2 (germline): ENHRY, SYGVKD. The CDR3 has 12 amino acids. Trimming took 8 bases from V and 3 from J, leaving 11 bases between them. The CDR3 reads CAISGVSYEQYF. CDR3 nucleotides: TGTGCCATCTCCGGTGTCAGCTACGAGCAGTACTTC.

This rearrangement joins TRBV30 to TRBJ1-1, with TRBD1 matching 7 bases. The trim removed 4 bases at V and 1 base at J, leaving 6 bases unmatched. CDR1 is GTSNPN and CDR2 is SVGIG in the germline V gene (reference sequence). The CDR3 runs 14 residues. The CDR3 coding sequence is TGTGCCTGGAATCCGACAGGGACGAACACTGAAGCTTTCTTT. It specifies CAWNPTGTNTEAFF.

The chain uses TRBV13 and TRBJ2-3, with 14 nucleotides matching TRBD2. Germline loops: CDR1 PRHDT, CDR2 FYEKMQ (reference sequence). V shed 5 bases, J shed 3 bases, and the junction held 19 bases outside the gene matches. The CDR3 extends over 21 amino acids. The DNA for the CDR3 is TGTGCCAGCAGCCCCGACCACCGGACTAGCGGGGGGCCAGGTTCTACAGATACGCAGTATTTT. Its translation is CASSPDHRTSGGPGSTDTQYF.

The V and J genes are TRBV2 and TRBJ2-5, with TRBD2 matching 14 bases. The ends lost 4 bases at V and 9 bases at J; junction bases unmatched: 13. CDR3 length: 17 amino acids. Germline V lookup: CDR1 SNHLY, CDR2 FYNNEI. For the CDR3, the DNA is TGTGCCAGCAGTGCTCGACTAGCGGGGGGGTCTGCGGTCGCCCAGTACTTC. Protein: CASSARLAGGSAVAQYF.